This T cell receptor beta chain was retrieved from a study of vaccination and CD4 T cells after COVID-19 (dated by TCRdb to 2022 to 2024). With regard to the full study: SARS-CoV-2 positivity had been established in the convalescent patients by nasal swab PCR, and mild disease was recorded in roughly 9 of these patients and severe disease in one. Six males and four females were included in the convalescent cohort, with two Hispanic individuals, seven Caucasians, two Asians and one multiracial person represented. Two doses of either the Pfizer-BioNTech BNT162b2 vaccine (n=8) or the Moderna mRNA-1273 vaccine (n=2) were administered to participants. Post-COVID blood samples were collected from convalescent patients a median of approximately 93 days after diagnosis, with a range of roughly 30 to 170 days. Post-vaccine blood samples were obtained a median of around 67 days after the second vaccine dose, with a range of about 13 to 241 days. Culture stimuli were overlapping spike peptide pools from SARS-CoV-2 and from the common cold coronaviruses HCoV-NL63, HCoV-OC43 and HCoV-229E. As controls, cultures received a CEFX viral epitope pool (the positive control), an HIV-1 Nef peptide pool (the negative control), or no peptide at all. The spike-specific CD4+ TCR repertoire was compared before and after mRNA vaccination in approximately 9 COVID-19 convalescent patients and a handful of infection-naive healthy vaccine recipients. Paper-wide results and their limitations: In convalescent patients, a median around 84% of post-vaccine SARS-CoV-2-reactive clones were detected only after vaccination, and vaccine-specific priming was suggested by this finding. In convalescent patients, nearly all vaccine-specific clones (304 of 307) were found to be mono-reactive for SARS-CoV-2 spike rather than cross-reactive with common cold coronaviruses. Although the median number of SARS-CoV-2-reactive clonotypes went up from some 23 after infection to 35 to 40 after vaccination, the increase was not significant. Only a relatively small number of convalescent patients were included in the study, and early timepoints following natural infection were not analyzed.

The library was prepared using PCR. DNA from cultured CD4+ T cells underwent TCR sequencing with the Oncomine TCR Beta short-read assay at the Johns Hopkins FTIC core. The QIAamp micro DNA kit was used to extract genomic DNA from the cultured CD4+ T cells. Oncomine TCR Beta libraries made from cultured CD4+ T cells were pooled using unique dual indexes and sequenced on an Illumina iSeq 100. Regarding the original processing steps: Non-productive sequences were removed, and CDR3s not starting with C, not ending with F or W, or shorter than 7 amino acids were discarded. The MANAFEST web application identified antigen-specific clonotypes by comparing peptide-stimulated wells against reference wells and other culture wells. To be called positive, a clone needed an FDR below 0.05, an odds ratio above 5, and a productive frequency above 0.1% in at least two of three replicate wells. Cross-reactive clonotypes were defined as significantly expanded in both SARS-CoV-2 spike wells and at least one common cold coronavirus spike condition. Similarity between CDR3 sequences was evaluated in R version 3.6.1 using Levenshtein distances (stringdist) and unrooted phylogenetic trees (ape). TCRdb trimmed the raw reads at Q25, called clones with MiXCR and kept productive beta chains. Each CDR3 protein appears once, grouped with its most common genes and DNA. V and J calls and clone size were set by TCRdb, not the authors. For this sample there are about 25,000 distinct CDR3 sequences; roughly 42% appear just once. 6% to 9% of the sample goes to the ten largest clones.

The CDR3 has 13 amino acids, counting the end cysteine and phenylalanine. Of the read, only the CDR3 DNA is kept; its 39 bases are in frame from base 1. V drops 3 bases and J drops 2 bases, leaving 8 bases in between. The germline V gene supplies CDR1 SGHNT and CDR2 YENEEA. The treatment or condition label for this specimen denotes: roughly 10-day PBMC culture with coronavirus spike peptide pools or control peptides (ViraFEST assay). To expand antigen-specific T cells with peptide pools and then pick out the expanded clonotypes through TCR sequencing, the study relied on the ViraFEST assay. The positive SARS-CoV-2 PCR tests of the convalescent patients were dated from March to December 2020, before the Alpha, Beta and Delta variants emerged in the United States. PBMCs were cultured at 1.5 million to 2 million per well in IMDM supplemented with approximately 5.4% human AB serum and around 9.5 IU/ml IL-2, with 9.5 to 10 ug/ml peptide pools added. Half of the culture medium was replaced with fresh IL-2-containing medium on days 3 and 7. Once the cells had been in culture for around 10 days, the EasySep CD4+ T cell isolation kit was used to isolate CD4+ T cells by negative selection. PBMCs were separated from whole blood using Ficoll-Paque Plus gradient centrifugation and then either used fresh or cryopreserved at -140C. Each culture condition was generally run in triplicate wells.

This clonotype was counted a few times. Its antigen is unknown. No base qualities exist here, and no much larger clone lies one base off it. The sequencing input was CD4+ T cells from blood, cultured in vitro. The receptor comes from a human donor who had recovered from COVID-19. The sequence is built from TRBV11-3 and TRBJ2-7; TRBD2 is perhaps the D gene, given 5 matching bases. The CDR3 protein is CASSLAGTYEQYF. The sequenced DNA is TGTGCCAGCAGCTTGGCCGGGACCTACGAGCAGTACTTC.